These 17 T cell receptor beta chains were sequenced from one sample in a study of blood T cell repertoires in COVID-19. Profiling relied on immunoSEQ multiplex PCR, and the TCRdb table lists in-frame clones only, not all of them. The sample contains approximately 240,000 clones, 70% to 85% of which appear only once. The specimen was peripheral blood. The receptors come from a woman between 35 and 50 years old with active or convalescent COVID-19.

This clone appeared a single time. This sequence joins TRBV2 and TRBJ1-6; weak D call: TRBD1 (6 bases). The V end lost 2 bases, the J end lost 7 bases, and 12 bases lay between the germline ends. CDR3 size: 15 residues. CDR1 SNHLY and CDR2 FYNNEI come from the germline V gene. The CDR3 protein is CASSERAGENSPLHF. The CDR3 DNA sequence: TGTGCCAGCAGTGAAAGGGCAGGGGAAAATTCACCCCTCCACTTT.

The gene calls are TRBV20-1 and TRBJ2-3; D is perhaps TRBD1 (5 bases). The CDR3 spans 15 residues. The germline CDR1 and CDR2 sequences are DFQATT and SNEGSKA (reference sequence). Trimming removed 3 bases from V and 1 base from J, with 14 bases in between. The CDR3 loop reads CSASSWGQGTDTQYF. The CDR3 DNA reads TGCAGTGCTAGTTCCTGGGGCCAAGGCACAGATACGCAGTATTTT.

V is TRBV11-2 and J is TRBJ2-3; D is uncertain. Germline-derived CDR1 and CDR2 are SGHAT and FQNNGV. Deletions cut 5 bases from V and 6 bases from J, with 15 bases between. The CDR3 is 14 amino acids. The chain's CDR3 is CASSLILRSDTQYF. CDR3 nucleotides: TGTGCCAGCAGCCTAATTTTGCGGTCGGATACGCAGTATTTT.

This clone was seen only once. This chain joins TRBV2 and TRBJ2-1; the D is unclear. The CDR3 length is 13 residues. Deletions cut 5 bases from V and 10 bases from J, with 15 bases between. Germline V gene data show CDR1 as SNHLY and CDR2 as FYNNEI. This CDR3 is CASSYEKRFEQFF. CDR3 bases: TGTGCCAGCAGTTATGAAAAGCGCTTCGAGCAGTTCTTC.

The rearrangement uses TRBV14 and TRBJ1-6; D not certain. CDR1 SGHDN and CDR2 FVKESK come from the germline V gene. Trimming took off 1 base at V and 14 bases at J, with 12 bases between the two ends. The CDR3 length is 13 residues. For the CDR3, the DNA is TGTGCCAGCAGCCAAGGAGGAGAGACGGCCCTCCACTTT. Translation gives CASSQGGETALHF.

This sequence joins TRBV11-2 and TRBJ1-4; 9 bases fit TRBD1. The V gene end was trimmed by 5 bases and the J gene end by 7 bases; junction bases not matched to a gene: 11. Germline V gene lookup returns CDR1 SGHAT and CDR2 FQNNGV. The CDR3 is 16 amino acids. The DNA of the CDR3 is TGTGCCAGCAGCACGACGGACAGGGGTTGGGGTGAAAAACTGTTTTTT. It specifies CASSTTDRGWGEKLFF. The entire variable domain, with the rest obtained from reference TRBV11-2 and TRBJ1-4, is as follows: EAGVAQSPRYKIIEKRQSVAFWCNPISGHATLYWYQQILGQGPKLLIQFQNNGVVDDSQLPKDRFSAERLKGVDSTLKIQPAKLEDSAVYLCASSTTDRGWGEKLFFGSGTQLSVL.

V is TRBV18 and J is TRBJ1-2, with D possibly matching TRBD1 (6 bases). Germline V gene data show CDR1 as KGHSH and CDR2 as LQKENI. The CDR3 sequence is 15 residues long. The V gene lost 3 bases and the J gene lost 5 bases, with 16 bases spanning the gap. The CDR3 nucleotides are TGTGCCAGCTCACCTGATCCCGGGACACCATATGGCTACACCTTC. It is translated as CASSPDPGTPYGYTF.

Comment on this clone: This sample also contains other DNA sequences that code for the same CDR3. The gene calls are TRBV30 and TRBJ1-5; D might be TRBD1 (5 bases). The CDR3 length is 13 residues. V was pared by 2 bases and J by 4 bases, with 9 bases between. Germline lookup yields CDR1 GTSNPN and CDR2 SVGIG (reference sequence). The CDR3 is CAWSSRGNQPQHF. CDR3 nucleotide sequence: TGTGCCTGGAGTTCTCGGGGGAATCAGCCCCAGCATTTT. Full variable domain (rest looked up from reference TRBV30 and TRBJ1-5): SQTIHQWPATLVQPVGSPLSLECTVEGTSNPNLYWYRQAAGRGLQLLFYSVGIGQISSEVPQNLSASRPQDRQFILSSKKLLLSDSGFYLCAWSSRGNQPQHFGDGTRLSIL.

The genes are TRBV4-1 and TRBJ1-4; D call uncertain. CDR3 size: 15 residues. Germline V gene data show CDR1 as MGHRA and CDR2 as YSYEKL. Trimming stripped 4 bases from V and 5 bases from J, with 14 bases between. CDR3 in amino acids: CASSPAGVPNEKLFF. The CDR3 coding sequence is TGCGCCAGCAGCCCGGCCGGGGTTCCAAATGAAAAACTGTTTTTT.

The chain recombines TRBV7-3 with TRBJ1-2, with 10 bases lining up with TRBD1. CDR1 is SGHTA and CDR2 is FQGTGA in the germline V gene. The V segment lost 5 bases and the J segment 0 bases; nucleotides outside the gene matches: 6. This CDR3 spans 16 amino acids. DNA for the CDR3: TGTGCCAGCAGCCAGACAGGGGGCCTAGCTAACTATGGCTACACCTTC. Its translation: CASSQTGGLANYGYTF.

The V and J genes are TRBV5-1 and TRBJ1-1; unclear D gene. The CDR3 totals 13 residues. Trimming left V 2 bases short and J 1 base short, with 6 bases between. The V gene's germline CDR1 is SGHRS and CDR2 YFSETQ. The CDR3 region has the DNA TGCGCCAGCAGCTTAGGAGCGAACACTGAAGCTTTCTTT. Translated, it gives CASSLGANTEAFF.

DNA for the CDR3: TGTGCCAGCAGCAAAGGCGAGAACCGTGCAAGCACAGATACGCAGTATTTT. It translates to CASSKGENRASTDTQYF. The chain joins TRBV21-1 to TRBJ2-3; TRBD2 reflects the table's D call only, with no check against the DNA. TRBV21-1 is a documented pseudogene. The CDR3 covers 17 residues.

This clone has just a few counts. The chain combines TRBV11-2 with TRBJ2-7, with a tentative D call TRBD2 (5 bases). In germline, CDR1 is SGHAT, CDR2 FQNNGV. V shed 5 bases and J shed 4 bases, with 15 bases lying between them. The length of the CDR3 is 14 residues. CDR3 DNA: TGTGCCAGCAGCCCAACAGCGGTGCCATACGAGCAGTACTTC. Its translation is CASSPTAVPYEQYF.

This clone is a singleton in its sample. This chain joins TRBV11-2 and TRBJ2-2; D remains unclear. The germline V gene encodes CDR1 SGHAT and CDR2 FQNNGV. The CDR3 runs to 15 residues. Trimming removed 7 bases at V and 6 bases at J, with 18 bases between. CDR3 loop: CASTKGEVGAGELFF. As DNA, the CDR3 is TGTGCCAGCACCAAAGGAGAGGTTGGAGCCGGGGAGCTGTTTTTT.

This clone was seen just once. V and J are TRBV28 and TRBJ1-1; D call uncertain. Germline assignment: CDR1 MDHEN and CDR2 SYDVKM. Trimming pared 2 bases from V and 4 bases from J, leaving 5 bases between. The CDR3 has 12 residues. The CDR3 loop is CASSLPGTEAFF. In DNA, the CDR3 is TGTGCCAGCAGTTTACCAGGCACTGAAGCTTTCTTT. The full variable domain, rest sourced from reference TRBV28 and TRBJ1-1, is DVKVTQSSRYLVKRTGEKVFLECVQDMDHENMFWYRQDPGLGLRLIYFSYDVKMKEKGDIPEGYSVSREKKERFSLILESASTNQTSMYLCASSLPGTEAFFGQGTRLTVV.

This clone was counted between two and nine times. V usage is TRBV7-2 and J usage is TRBJ1-6; the D gene is possibly TRBD1 (5 bases). Trimming took off 5 bases at V and 10 bases at J, with 18 bases between the two ends. The germline CDR1 and CDR2 sequences are SGHTA and FQGNSA. The CDR3 extends over 15 amino acids. The CDR3 nucleotides are TGTGCCAGCAGCCCAGACAGCGAATTAACCTCACCCCTCCACTTT. Protein product: CASSPDSELTSPLHF.

The rearrangement uses TRBV19 and TRBJ1-3; tentative D call: TRBD1 (6 bases). V lost 10 bases, J lost 2 bases, and 12 bases lay in between. This CDR3 comprises 13 residues. CDR1 and CDR2 from the germline V gene are LNHDA and SQIVND (reference sequence). In DNA form, the CDR3 reads TGTGCCACAAACCAGGGGACTGGAAACACCATATATTTT. Translated: CATNQGTGNTIYF.